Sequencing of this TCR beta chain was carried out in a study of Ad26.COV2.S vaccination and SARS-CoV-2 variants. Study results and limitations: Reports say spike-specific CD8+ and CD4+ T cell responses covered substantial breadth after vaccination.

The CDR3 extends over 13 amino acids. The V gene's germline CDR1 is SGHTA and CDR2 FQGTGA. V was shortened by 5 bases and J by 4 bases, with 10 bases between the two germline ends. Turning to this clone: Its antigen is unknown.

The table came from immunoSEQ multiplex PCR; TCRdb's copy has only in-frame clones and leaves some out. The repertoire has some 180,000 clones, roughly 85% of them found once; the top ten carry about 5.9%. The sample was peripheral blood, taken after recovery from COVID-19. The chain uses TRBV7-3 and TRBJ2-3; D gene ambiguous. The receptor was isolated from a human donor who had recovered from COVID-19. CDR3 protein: CASSPLIADTQYF. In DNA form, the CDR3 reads TGTGCCAGCAGCCCTCTTATCGCAGATACGCAGTATTTT.